This TCR beta chain stems from a study of shared clonotypes between healthy human individuals. Naive CD8 isolation took CD45RO-negative cells positively selected for CCR7 and excluded terminally differentiated effector memory CD45RA+ cells. Libraries were prepared by immunoSEQ multiplex PCR; TCRdb keeps only in-frame clonotypes and omits some of them. The table lists around 2,100,000 clones, less than 95% of them singletons. The sequence came from a man between 18 and 29 years old in good health. What was sequenced was naive CD8+ T cells sorted from blood.

The CDR3 loop reads CASSFGRTETQYF. The CDR3 coding sequence is TGTGCCAGCAGCTTTGGCAGGACGGAGACCCAGTACTTC. The V and J genes are TRBV11-2 and TRBJ2-5; D is uncertain. The ends were cut back, 3 bases at V and 5 bases at J, with 10 bases in the middle. The CDR3 loop spans 13 amino acids. The germline V gene has CDR1 SGHAT and CDR2 FQNNGV.